The 27 T cell receptor beta chains below were found in one sample sequenced in a study of cytomegalovirus exposure and HLA in healthy donors (dated by TCRdb to 2017 to 2019). Library preparation used the immunoSEQ multiplex PCR assay. In TCRdb, the immuneACCESS table is reduced to in-frame sequences with V and J assigned. These tables do not hold every clone; where another copy was compared, an unresolved V gene accounts for under half, and the others remain unexplained. This sample has about 65,000 clones in its table, and about 92% of those were observed once. In total, the top ten clones hold over 1% of the sample. Sequencing input: PBMCs. These TCRs come from a woman aged 18-29 years in good health and CMV-seronegative.

The chain carries TRBV19 and TRBJ1-1; D is undetermined. The CDR3 has 14 amino acids. The germline V gene has CDR1 LNHDA and CDR2 SQIVND (reference sequence). Trimming took 1 base from V and 4 from J, leaving 10 bases between them. The CDR3 sequence: CASSIALSGTEAFF. The CDR3 coding sequence is TGTGCCAGTAGTATAGCCTTGAGCGGCACTGAAGCTTTCTTT.

This clone has just one count. The chain joins TRBV6-6 to TRBJ2-1; D is possibly TRBD1 (6 bases). In germline, CDR1 is MNHNY, CDR2 SVGAGI (reference sequence). Trimming cost V 6 bases and J 5 bases, with 14 bases left between them. There are 14 residues in the CDR3. The CDR3 spells CASRHRDTDNEQFF. CDR3 sequence (DNA): TGTGCCAGCAGACACCGGGACACCGACAATGAGCAGTTCTTC.

The chain is built from TRBV7-9 and TRBJ1-1; D is possibly TRBD1 (6 bases). The ends were cut back, 5 bases at V and 5 bases at J, with 24 bases in the middle. Germline V gene data show CDR1 as SEHNR and CDR2 as FQNEAQ (reference sequence). The CDR3 contains 17 residues. The CDR3 DNA follows: TGTGCCAGCAGCCACCCGCGGGGGGCAACGGAACAGACTGAAGCTTTCTTT. Amino acids: CASSHPRGATEQTEAFF.

V and J are TRBV19 and TRBJ2-1, with 8 bases identical to TRBD2. J was trimmed by 5 bases and V by 9 bases; bases with no gene match: 9. CDR3 length: 14 residues. In germline, CDR1 is LNHDA, CDR2 SQIVND (reference sequence). The CDR3 loop reads CASSSGLVDNEQFF. The CDR3 DNA reads as TGTGCCAGCTCCTCGGGACTAGTAGACAATGAGCAGTTCTTC.

The gene calls are TRBV28 and TRBJ1-3; D gene uncertain. The CDR3 is 16 residues long. Germline V gives CDR1 MDHEN, CDR2 SYDVKM. Trimming removed 4 bases from V and 0 bases from J, with 13 bases in between. The CDR3 sequence is CASSSPLSSSGNTIYF. The CDR3 DNA reads as TGTGCCAGCAGTTCCCCTCTAAGTTCCTCTGGAAACACCATATATTTT.

This rearrangement joins TRBV6-4 to TRBJ2-1; TRBD2 matches at 11 bases. CDR3 size: 15 residues. J lost 2 bases, V lost 3 bases, and 0 bases had no gene match. Germline V CDR1 and CDR2: MRHNA, SNTAGT. The CDR3 nucleotides read TGTGCCAGCAGTGAACTAGCGGGGGCCTACAATGAGCAGTTCTTC. It codes for CASSELAGAYNEQFF.

The chain recombines TRBV19 with TRBJ2-1, with a weak D call TRBD2 (5 bases). Trimming cost V 5 bases and J 7 bases, with 6 bases left between them. The CDR3 length is 11 residues. From germline, CDR1 is LNHDA and CDR2 SQIVND (reference sequence). CDR3 sequence reads: CASSPGNEQFF. DNA for the CDR3: TGTGCCAGTAGTCCGGGGAATGAGCAGTTCTTC.

The rearrangement links TRBV6-1 to TRBJ2-7, with 7 bases aligning to TRBD2. The CDR3 length is 14 residues. Germline V gene sequence: CDR1 MNHNS, CDR2 SASEGT. The V gene end was trimmed by 4 bases and the J gene end by 6 bases; junction bases not matched to a gene: 9. CDR3 loop: CASSARLATSEQYF. Written as DNA, the CDR3 is TGTGCCAGCAGTGCAAGACTAGCAACCTCCGAGCAGTACTTC.

The V call is TRBV20-1, the J call TRBJ1-1; D is unclear. The CDR3 is 10 amino acids. The germline V gene encodes CDR1 DFQATT and CDR2 SNEGSKA (reference sequence). Trimming took 0 bases from V and 7 from J, leaving 3 bases between them. The CDR3 nucleotides read TGCAGTGCTAGAGACGTTGAAGCTTTCTTT. This translates into CSARDVEAFF.

The chain links TRBV27 to TRBJ2-1, with D possibly matching TRBD2 (5 bases). Germline values: CDR1 MNHEY, CDR2 SMNVEV (reference sequence). The V and J ends lost 6 bases and 4 bases respectively, with 7 bases between them. CDR3 length: 12 amino acids. The DNA of the CDR3 is TGTGCCAGCAGGTCGGGATACAATGAGCAGTTCTTC. Translating gives CASRSGYNEQFF.

V and J are TRBV6-5 and TRBJ1-1; D uncertain. The CDR3 sequence is 13 residues long. Germline V lookup: CDR1 MNHEY, CDR2 SVGAGI. V shed 4 bases and J shed 0 bases, with 6 bases lying between them. CDR3 protein: CASSFRMNTEAFF. The CDR3 DNA is TGTGCCAGCAGTTTTCGTATGAACACTGAAGCTTTCTTT.

This chain connects TRBV7-2 to TRBJ1-1; 9 bases agree with TRBD1. The V gene's germline CDR1 is SGHTA and CDR2 FQGNSA. This CDR3 is built from 16 residues. The V segment lost 4 bases and the J segment 7 bases; nucleotides outside the gene matches: 13. The CDR3 DNA sequence: TGTGCCAGCAGCTCCTTGCGAATGGGACAGGGTAATGAAGCTTTCTTT. It translates to CASSSLRMGQGNEAFF.

V is TRBV27 and J is TRBJ1-1; D call uncertain. The germline V and J ends were trimmed by 6 bases and 4 bases, with 15 bases remaining between them. This CDR3 comprises 14 residues. CDR1 is MNHEY, CDR2 SMNVEV, per germline (reference sequence). CDR3 sequence reads: CASSEGGRPTEAFF. CDR3 sequence (DNA): TGTGCCAGCAGCGAGGGAGGGCGCCCCACTGAAGCTTTCTTT.

The sample holds a few counts of this clone. V gene TRBV28 combines with J gene TRBJ2-5; no reliable D call. CDR1 and CDR2 from the germline V gene are MDHEN and SYDVKM. Trimming cost V 1 base and J 2 bases, with 8 bases left between them. The CDR3 extends over 14 amino acids. The CDR3: CASSLSDGQETQYF. CDR3 nucleotides: TGTGCCAGCAGTTTATCTGACGGGCAAGAGACCCAGTACTTC.

The chain is built from TRBV28 and TRBJ1-1; D is possibly TRBD1 (6 bases). The CDR3 has 14 amino acids. V was clipped by 4 bases and J by 4 bases, with 13 bases between them. Germline V CDR1 and CDR2: MDHEN, SYDVKM. The DNA for the CDR3 is TGTGCCAGCAGTTCCCGCGGGGGCAGCACTGAAGCTTTCTTT. Translating gives CASSSRGGSTEAFF.

This chain links TRBV4-2 with TRBJ2-1; 8 bases fit TRBD2. V lost 0 bases to trimming and J lost 5 bases; unmatched junction nucleotides: 6. CDR3 length: 16 amino acids. The germline gives CDR1 LGHNA, CDR2 YNFKEQ. The CDR3 bases are TGTGCCAGCAGCCAAGACGCTAGCGGGCGAGACAATGAGCAGTTCTTC. Translated: CASSQDASGRDNEQFF.

This chain joins TRBV6-1 and TRBJ1-1, with D unclear. The CDR3 is 14 amino acids. Trimming cost V 3 bases and J 1 base, with 9 bases left between them. The germline CDR1 and CDR2 sequences are MNHNS and SASEGT. CDR3 sequence reads: CASSEEPTNTEAFF. CDR3 DNA: TGTGCCAGCAGTGAGGAGCCGACGAACACTGAAGCTTTCTTT.

V and J are TRBV28 and TRBJ2-5; TRBD2 might be the D (6 bases). This CDR3 is 13 amino acids long. Trimming cost V 7 bases and J 3 bases, with 12 bases left between them. Germline values: CDR1 MDHEN, CDR2 SYDVKM. This CDR3 is CASTSEGKETQYF. The CDR3 region has the DNA TGTGCCAGCACTAGCGAGGGGAAAGAGACCCAGTACTTC.

The chain joins TRBV18 to TRBJ2-7; possibly TRBD1 for D (6 bases). Trimming removed 4 bases from V and 2 bases from J, with 12 bases in between. The CDR3 is made up of 14 amino acids. Germline V gene data show CDR1 as KGHSH and CDR2 as LQKENI. The CDR3 DNA reads as TGTGCCAGCTCACTCTCAGGGGAACCCTACGAGCAGTACTTC. Protein sequence: CASSLSGEPYEQYF. Full variable domain (outside the CDR3, taken from reference TRBV18 and TRBJ2-7): NAGVMQNPRHLVRRRGQEARLRCSPMKGHSHVYWYRQLPEEGLKFMVYLQKENIIDESGMPKERFSAEFPKEGPSILRIQQVVRGDSAAYFCASSLSGEPYEQYFGPGTRLTVT.

The genes are TRBV6-6 and TRBJ2-7; TRBD2 agrees at 7 bases. CDR1 is MNHNY, CDR2 SVGAGI, per germline (reference sequence). Trimming took 2 bases from V and 2 from J; bases not matched to a gene: 6. The CDR3 has 15 amino acids. The CDR3 bases are TGTGCCAGCAGTTACGGGGGGGATAAGGCCTACGAGCAGTACTTC. Amino acid sequence: CASSYGGDKAYEQYF.

This chain uses TRBV27 with TRBJ1-1; TRBD1 agrees at 12 bases. CDR3 size: 20 residues. Germline V lookup: CDR1 MNHEY, CDR2 SMNVEV (reference sequence). V dropped 6 bases and J dropped 3; count of bases not matched to a gene: 20. CDR3 loop: CASRTIIRGQGATTDTEAFF. The CDR3 DNA reads TGTGCCAGCAGGACTATTATTAGGGGACAGGGGGCCACTACGGACACTGAAGCTTTCTTT.

This sequence joins TRBV6-5 and TRBJ1-2; a weak D match, TRBD1 (5 bases). CDR1 is MNHEY, CDR2 SVGAGI, per germline. CDR3 length equals 11 residues. V shed 4 bases and J shed 13 bases, with 13 bases lying between them. The CDR3 nucleotides are TGTGCCAGCAGTTCAGGGATGGCGGCCACCTTC. As protein: CASSSGMAATF.

The rearrangement links TRBV7-9 to TRBJ1-1; a weak D match, TRBD1 (6 bases). This CDR3 has 16 amino acids. CDR1 is SEHNR, CDR2 FQNEAQ, per germline (reference sequence). V lost 4 bases, J lost 2 bases, and 17 bases lay in between. The CDR3 region is CASSSTLGGQNTEAFF. The CDR3 coding sequence is TGTGCCAGCAGCTCGACGTTAGGGGGTCAAAACACTGAAGCTTTCTTT.

The rearrangement joins TRBV28 to TRBJ1-1, with a possible D match to TRBD1 (6 bases). The length of the CDR3 is 15 residues. CDR1 is MDHEN and CDR2 is SYDVKM in the germline V gene. V was shortened by 8 bases and J by 2 bases, with 18 bases between the two germline ends. CDR3 nucleotides: TGTGCCAGCGCATTTTCCCTGGACAGTAACACTGAAGCTTTCTTT. Protein sequence: CASAFSLDSNTEAFF.

The gene calls are TRBV5-1 and TRBJ2-7; 9 bases line up with TRBD2. This CDR3 has 15 residues. Germline lookup yields CDR1 SGHRS and CDR2 YFSETQ. Germline trimming cut 0 bases from V and 4 bases from J; bases unmatched to any gene: 5. Here the CDR3 reads CASSLVAGEGYEQYF. CDR3 in DNA: TGCGCCAGCAGCTTGGTAGCGGGAGAGGGGTACGAGCAGTACTTC.

This clone was observed once. The chain couples TRBV9 to TRBJ1-2; no firm D call. This CDR3 contains 15 residues. V dropped 0 bases and J dropped 4 bases, with 13 bases sitting between them. Germline-derived CDR1 and CDR2 are SGDLS and YYNGEE. CDR3 nucleotide sequence: TGTGCCAGCAGCGTAGAAGCAAAGGGAGTCTATGGCTACACCTTC. Amino acid sequence: CASSVEAKGVYGYTF.

The CDR3 coding sequence is TGTGCCACCAGCAGATCCGACAGGGGAGGGGAGCAGTACTTC. It translates to CATSRSDRGGEQYF. The gene calls are TRBV15 and TRBJ2-7, with D possibly being TRBD1 (8 bases). Trimming removed 2 bases from V and 7 bases from J, with 15 bases in between. CDR3 length equals 14 residues. CDR1 is LNHNV, CDR2 YYDKDF, per germline (reference sequence).